Sequencing of this T cell receptor beta chain was carried out in a study of CD8+ T cells in alopecia areata. Study information: Severity of treated patients was scored by affected scalp percentage.

As to treatment: oral pan-JAK inhibitor, 5-10 mg twice daily. Obtained from alopecia areata patients were lesional scalp punch biopsies along with peripheral blood. Trimming shortened V by 0 bases and J by 1 base, and 7 bases separated the two germline ends. The germline gives CDR1 MNHEY, CDR2 SMNVEV (reference sequence). This CDR3 contains 16 residues. Study-wide results and limits: An increase in clonality over normal scalp was evident in lesional scalp, especially alopecia totalis/universalis. It was observed that many expanded lesional clones persisted in scalp and blood during tofacitinib.

Investigators isolated RNA and reverse transcribed it into cDNA to act as the sequencing template. Sequenced by immunoSEQ multiplex PCR; TCRdb stores in-frame clones only, minus some. The table records around 110,000 clones, 50% to 75% of them present only once. In this sample, this clone turned up once. As yet, its antigen is unknown. The TCR comes from a human donor with alopecia areata. V is TRBV27 and J is TRBJ2-6; a weak D match, TRBD1 (5 bases). The sample here was CD8+ T cells sorted from blood, taken at week 24, from a patient treated with tofacitinib. This CDR3 is CASSLSAGSGANVLTF. The CDR3 DNA is TGTGCCAGCAGTTTATCGGCAGGGTCTGGGGCCAACGTCCTGACTTTC.